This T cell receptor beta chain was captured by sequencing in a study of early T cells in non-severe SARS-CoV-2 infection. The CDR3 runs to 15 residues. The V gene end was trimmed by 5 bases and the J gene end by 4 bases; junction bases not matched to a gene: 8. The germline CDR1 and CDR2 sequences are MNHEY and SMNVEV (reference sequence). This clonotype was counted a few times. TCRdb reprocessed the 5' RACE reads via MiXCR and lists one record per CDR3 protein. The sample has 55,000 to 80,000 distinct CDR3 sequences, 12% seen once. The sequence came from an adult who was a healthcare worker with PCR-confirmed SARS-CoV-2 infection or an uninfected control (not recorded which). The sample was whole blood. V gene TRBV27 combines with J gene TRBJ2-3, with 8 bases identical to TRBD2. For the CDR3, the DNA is TGTGCCAGCAGTACAGAGCGGGAGCCCGCAGATACGCAGTATTTT. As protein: CASSTEREPADTQYF.